This T cell receptor beta chain was retrieved from a study of Graves' ophthalmopathy and Graves' hyperthyroidism. Investigators amplified TCR beta CDR3 regions from RNA transcripts. HTBI-primed RT-PCR formed the first round, and a multiplex PCR formed the second. One entry per CDR3 protein, called by TCRdb with MiXCR from the multiplex PCR reads. Seen here are approximately 160,000 distinct CDR3 sequences, 30% to 45% observed once, and the top ten hold approximately 9%. The CDR3 covers 13 residues. The germline V gene has CDR1 MDHEN and CDR2 SYDVKM. V lost 7 bases, J lost 2 bases, and 3 bases stayed unmatched.

The genes are TRBV28 and TRBJ2-7, with 9 bases fitting TRBD1. The sequencing sample was made of peripheral blood. This receptor was identified in a man under 40 with Graves' ophthalmopathy. The chain's CDR3 is CASNRQGAYEQYF. CDR3 DNA: TGTGCCAGCAACCGACAGGGGGCCTACGAGCAGTACTTC.